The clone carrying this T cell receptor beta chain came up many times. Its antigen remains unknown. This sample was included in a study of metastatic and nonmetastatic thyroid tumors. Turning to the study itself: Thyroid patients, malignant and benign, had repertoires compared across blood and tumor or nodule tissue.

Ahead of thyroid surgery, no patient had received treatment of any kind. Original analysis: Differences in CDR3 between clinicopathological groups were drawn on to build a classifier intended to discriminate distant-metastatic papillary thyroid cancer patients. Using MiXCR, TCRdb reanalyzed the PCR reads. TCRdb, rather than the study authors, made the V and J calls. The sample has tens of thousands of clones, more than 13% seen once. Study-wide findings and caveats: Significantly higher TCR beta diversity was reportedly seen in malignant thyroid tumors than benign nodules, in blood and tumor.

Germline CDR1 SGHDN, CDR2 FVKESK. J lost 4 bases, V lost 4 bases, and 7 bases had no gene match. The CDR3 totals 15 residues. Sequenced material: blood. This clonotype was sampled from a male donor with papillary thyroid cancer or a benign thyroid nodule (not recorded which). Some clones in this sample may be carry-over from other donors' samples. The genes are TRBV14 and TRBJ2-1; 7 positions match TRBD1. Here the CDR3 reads CASSPGDRVYNEQFF. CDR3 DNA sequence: TGTGCCAGCAGCCCTGGAGACAGGGTTTACAATGAGCAGTTCTTC.